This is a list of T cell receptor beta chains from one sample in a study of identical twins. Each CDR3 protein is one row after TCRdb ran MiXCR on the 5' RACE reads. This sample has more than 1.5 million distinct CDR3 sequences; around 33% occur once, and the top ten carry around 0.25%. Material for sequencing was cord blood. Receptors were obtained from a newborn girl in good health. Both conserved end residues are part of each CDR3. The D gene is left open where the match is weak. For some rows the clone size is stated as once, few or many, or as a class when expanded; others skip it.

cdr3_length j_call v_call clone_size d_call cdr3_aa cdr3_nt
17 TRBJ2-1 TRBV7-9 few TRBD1 CASSPIYTRDRNNEQFF TGTGCCAGCAGCCCCATTTATACACGGGACAGGAACAATGAGCAGTTCTTC
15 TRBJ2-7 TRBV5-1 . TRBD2 CASSPAGTTGYEQYF TGCGCCAGCAGCCCGGCCGGGACTACGGGATACGAGCAGTACTTC
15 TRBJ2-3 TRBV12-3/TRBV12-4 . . CASRSQARGADTQYF TGTGCCAGCAGGTCCCAAGCGAGGGGGGCAGATACGCAGTATTTT
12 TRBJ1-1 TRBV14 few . CASSQSRAEAFF TGTGCCAGCAGCCAGTCGAGGGCTGAAGCTTTCTTT
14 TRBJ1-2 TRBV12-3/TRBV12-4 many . CASSLKGPTYGYTF TGTGCCAGCAGTTTAAAGGGCCCAACCTATGGCTACACCTTC
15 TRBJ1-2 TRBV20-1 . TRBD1 CSARDRDRGAGGYTF TGCAGTGCTAGAGATCGGGACAGGGGAGCAGGCGGCTACACCTTC
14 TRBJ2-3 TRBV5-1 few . CASSGRTEADTQYF TGCGCCAGCAGCGGGAGGACAGAGGCAGATACGCAGTATTTT
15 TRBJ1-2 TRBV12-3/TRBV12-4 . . CASSLLSLANYGYTF TGTGCCAGCAGTTTACTCAGTTTAGCTAACTATGGCTACACCTTC
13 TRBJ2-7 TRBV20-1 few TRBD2 CSASRGRLYEQYF TGCAGTGCTAGCCGCGGGAGACTCTACGAGCAGTACTTC
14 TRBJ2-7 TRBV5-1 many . CASNHKGDSYEQYF TGCGCCAGTAATCACAAGGGGGACTCCTACGAGCAGTACTTC
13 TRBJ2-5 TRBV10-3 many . CAISKDRKETQYF TGTGCCATCAGCAAGGACAGAAAAGAGACCCAGTACTTC
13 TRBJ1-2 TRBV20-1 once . CSARRTPSYGYTF TGCAGTGCTAGACGGACACCCTCCTATGGCTACACCTTC
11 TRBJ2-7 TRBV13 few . CASSKEHEQYF TGTGCCAGCAGCAAGGAACACGAGCAGTACTTC
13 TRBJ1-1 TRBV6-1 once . CASSPGPTTEAFF TGTGCCAGCAGTCCCGGGCCCACCACCGAAGCTTTCTTT
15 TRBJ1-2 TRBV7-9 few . CASSFPDSLYYGYTF TGTGCCAGCAGCTTCCCAGACAGTTTGTACTATGGCTACACCTTC
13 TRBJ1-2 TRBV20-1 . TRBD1 CSASASGGYGYTF TGCAGTGCTAGCGCGTCAGGGGGCTATGGCTACACCTTC
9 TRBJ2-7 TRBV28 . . CASTHEQYF TGTGCCAGCACCCACGAGCAGTACTTC
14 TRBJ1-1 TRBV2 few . CASSRGLRNTEAFF TGTGCCAGTAGTCGGGGGTTGAGGAACACTGAAGCTTTCTTT
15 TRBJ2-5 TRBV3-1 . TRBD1 CASSQGRGHGNEQYF TGTGCCAGCAGCCAGGGCAGGGGGCATGGGAATGAGCAGTACTTC
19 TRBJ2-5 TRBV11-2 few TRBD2 CASSLGRGSGGAEQETQYF TGTGCCAGCAGCTTAGGCCGCGGTAGCGGGGGGGCGGAGCAAGAGACCCAGTACTTC
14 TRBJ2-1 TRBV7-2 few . CASSLGGTLNEQFF TGTGCCAGCAGCTTGGGCGGGACCCTCAATGAGCAGTTCTTC
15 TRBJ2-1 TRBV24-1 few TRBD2 CATSDYSGRPNEQFF TGTGCCACCAGTGATTATAGCGGGAGACCCAATGAGCAGTTCTTC
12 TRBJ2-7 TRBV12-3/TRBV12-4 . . CASQTLGGEQYF TGTGCCAGCCAAACCCTCGGGGGTGAGCAGTACTTC
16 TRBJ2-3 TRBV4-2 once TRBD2 CASSQVGSGYTDTQYF TGTGCCAGCAGCCAAGTGGGTAGCGGGTACACAGATACGCAGTATTTT
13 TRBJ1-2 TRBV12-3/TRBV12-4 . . CASILPGLYGYTF TGTGCCAGCATTTTACCAGGGCTTTATGGCTACACCTTC
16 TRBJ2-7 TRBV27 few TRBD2 CASSYATSGRTYEQYF TGTGCCAGCAGTTACGCAACTAGCGGGAGAACCTACGAGCAGTACTTC
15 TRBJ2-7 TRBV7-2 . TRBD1 CASSYRGRLAYEQYF TGTGCCAGCAGCTACAGGGGGCGCCTTGCCTACGAGCAGTACTTC
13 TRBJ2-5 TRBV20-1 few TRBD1 CSAQQGVRETQYF TGCAGTGCCCAACAGGGGGTAAGGGAGACCCAGTACTTC
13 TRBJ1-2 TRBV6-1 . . CASSEARAKSYTF TGTGCCAGCAGTGAAGCCAGGGCTAAAAGCTACACCTTC
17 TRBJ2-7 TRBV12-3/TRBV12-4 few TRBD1 CASSLFMGQGASYEQYF TGTGCCAGCAGTTTATTCATGGGACAGGGGGCGTCCTACGAGCAGTACTTC
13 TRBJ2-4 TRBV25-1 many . CASSEGAKNIQYF TGTGCCAGCAGTGAGGGGGCCAAAAACATTCAGTACTTC
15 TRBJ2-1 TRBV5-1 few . CASSLDRARRNEQFF TGCGCCAGCAGCTTGGATAGGGCTAGGAGGAATGAGCAGTTCTTC
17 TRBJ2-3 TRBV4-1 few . CASSQEGPRAHTDTQYF TGCGCCAGCAGCCAAGAGGGACCGCGGGCTCACACAGATACGCAGTATTTT
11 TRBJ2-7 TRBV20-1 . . CSASRCHEQYF TGCAGTGCTTCTAGGTGCCATGAGCAGTACTTC
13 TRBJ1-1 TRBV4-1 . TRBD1 CASRRDRATEAFF TGCGCCAGCAGGAGGGACAGGGCCACTGAAGCTTTCTTT
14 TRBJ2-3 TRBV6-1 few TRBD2 CASTPALAADTQYF TGTGCCAGCACCCCGGCACTAGCGGCAGATACGCAGTATTTT
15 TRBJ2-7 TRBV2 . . CASSEALPVSYEQYF TGTGCCAGCAGTGAAGCGCTTCCCGTCTCCTACGAGCAGTACTTC
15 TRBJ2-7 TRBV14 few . CASSQIGVGGYEQYF TGTGCCAGCAGCCAAATCGGGGTCGGAGGCTACGAGCAGTACTTC
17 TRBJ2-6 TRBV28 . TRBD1 CASISGTGVYGANVLTF TGTGCCAGCATCTCCGGGACAGGGGTATATGGGGCCAACGTCCTGACTTTC
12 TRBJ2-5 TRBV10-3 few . CAISGGYNEQYF TGTGCCATCAGTGGGGGATACAATGAGCAGTACTTC
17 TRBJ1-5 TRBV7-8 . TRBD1 CASSLEDRGLSNQPQHF TGTGCCAGCAGCTTAGAAGACAGGGGGCTTAGCAATCAGCCCCAGCATTTT
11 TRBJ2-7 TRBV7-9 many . CASSQLHEQYF TGTGCCAGCAGCCAACTCCACGAGCAGTACTTC
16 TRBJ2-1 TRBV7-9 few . CASSLYPRGAHNEQFF TGTGCCAGCAGCTTATACCCCAGGGGGGCCCACAATGAGCAGTTCTTC
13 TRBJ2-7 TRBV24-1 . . CAASDVRSYEQYF TGTGCCGCCAGTGATGTACGTTCCTACGAGCAGTACTTC
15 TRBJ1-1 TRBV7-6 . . CASSSVPLWNTEAFF TGTGCCAGCAGCTCCGTCCCCCTATGGAACACTGAAGCTTTCTTT
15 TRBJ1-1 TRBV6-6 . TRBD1 CASSDRTGLFPEAFF TGTGCCAGCAGTGACCGGACAGGGCTTTTCCCTGAAGCTTTCTTT
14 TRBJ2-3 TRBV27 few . CASSDGKITDTQYF TGTGCCAGCAGTGACGGGAAGATCACAGATACGCAGTATTTT
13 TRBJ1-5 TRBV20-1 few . CSAQKPRGQPQHF TGCAGTGCTCAGAAGCCCAGGGGTCAGCCCCAGCATTTT
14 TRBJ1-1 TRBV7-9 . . CASSWTKMNTEAFF TGTGCCAGCAGCTGGACAAAAATGAACACTGAAGCTTTCTTT
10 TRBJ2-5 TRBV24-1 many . CATSGETQYF TGTGCCACCAGTGGAGAGACCCAGTACTTC
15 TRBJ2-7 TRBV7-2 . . CASSPGSGNSYEQYF TGTGCCAGCAGCCCAGGGAGTGGGAACTCCTACGAGCAGTACTTC
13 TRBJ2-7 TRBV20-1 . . CSAEATRNYGQYF TGCAGTGCCGAAGCGACTAGAAACTACGGGCAGTACTTC
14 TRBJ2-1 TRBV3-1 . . CASSPWGGNNEQFF TGTGCCAGCAGCCCTTGGGGCGGTAACAATGAGCAGTTCTTC
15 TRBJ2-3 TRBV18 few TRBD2 CASSPPRTRRDTQYF TGTGCCAGCTCACCACCGAGGACTAGGAGGGATACGCAGTATTTT
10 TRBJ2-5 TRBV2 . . CASSGWTQYF TGTGCCAGCAGTGGTTGGACCCAGTACTTC
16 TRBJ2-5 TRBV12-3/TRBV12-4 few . CASSFRWGGVSETQYF TGTGCCAGCAGTTTTCGGTGGGGGGGCGTTAGCGAGACCCAGTACTTC
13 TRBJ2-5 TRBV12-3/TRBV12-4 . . CASSLGVGREQYF TGTGCCAGCAGTTTAGGGGTTGGCCGGGAGCAGTACTTC
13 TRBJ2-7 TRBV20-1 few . CSALRSGRNEQYF TGCAGTGCCTTGAGGTCGGGTAGGAACGAGCAGTACTTC